The present T cell receptor (beta chain) was sequenced within a study of blood T cells in healthy people across ages. Primers used in a second PCR of about 7 to 11 cycles were a sample-barcoded 5' primer and a J-beta primer mix. TCRdb fed the 5' RACE reads into MiXCR, producing one record per CDR3 protein. The top ten hold 9.5% to 13% of the sample, which has about 930,000 distinct CDR3 sequences, 25% to 35% seen once. The CDR3 is 15 amino acids. In germline, CDR1 is MNHEY, CDR2 SVGAGI. V lost 4 bases and J lost 5, with 17 bases in between. This clonotype was seen more than once but under ten times. These records were also assigned to another study, of T cells of mothers and their children. That work contributes: T cell clones that were persistent and microchimeric went undetected.

This receptor was identified in a woman aged 40 to 55 in good health. Sequenced input: blood. The chain joins TRBV6-5 to TRBJ2-5, with D perhaps TRBD1 (6 bases). The CDR3 bases are TGTGCCAGCAGTTTCCGGGACATTGGTTCGGAGACCCAGTACTTC. Translation gives CASSFRDIGSETQYF.